This record looks at one T cell receptor (beta chain) sequence and its context. Its antigen is not identified. CDR3 length: 14 residues. The germline gives CDR1 MNHNY, CDR2 SVGAGI (reference sequence). V was cut by 8 bases and J by 8 bases, with 21 bases left in between. Per the study methods: Out-of-frame sequences were removed, leaving 2,204,828 distinct TCRbeta sequences. Profiled with immunoSEQ multiplex PCR; TCRdb holds only in-frame clones, not every one. V and J calls and clone size are given by that table; D and trimming were obtained from the DNA. The table has about 26,000 clones, 75% to 85% seen once. This specimen comes from a study of memory CD4+ T cells and cytomegalovirus serostatus. Regarding the study as a whole: The CMV-associated TCR signature appears largely within the CD4+ memory repertoire. Repertoires predicted CMV serostatus with median bootstrapped AUC of roughly 0.96. CD4+ memory repertoires contained about 40% of the roughly 160 reported CMV TCRbeta sequences.

The sort gate was single viable CD3+CD4+CD8-CD45RO+ cells for memory CD4+ T cells. The chain has TRBV6-6 and TRBJ1-2; D gene ambiguous. Sequencing was performed on memory CD4+ T cells from blood. The receptor was isolated from an adult in good health and CMV-seronegative. CDR3 bases: TGTGCCAGCCTCCTTCCCACTACGCCCCAAGGCTACACCTTC. It codes for CASLLPTTPQGYTF.